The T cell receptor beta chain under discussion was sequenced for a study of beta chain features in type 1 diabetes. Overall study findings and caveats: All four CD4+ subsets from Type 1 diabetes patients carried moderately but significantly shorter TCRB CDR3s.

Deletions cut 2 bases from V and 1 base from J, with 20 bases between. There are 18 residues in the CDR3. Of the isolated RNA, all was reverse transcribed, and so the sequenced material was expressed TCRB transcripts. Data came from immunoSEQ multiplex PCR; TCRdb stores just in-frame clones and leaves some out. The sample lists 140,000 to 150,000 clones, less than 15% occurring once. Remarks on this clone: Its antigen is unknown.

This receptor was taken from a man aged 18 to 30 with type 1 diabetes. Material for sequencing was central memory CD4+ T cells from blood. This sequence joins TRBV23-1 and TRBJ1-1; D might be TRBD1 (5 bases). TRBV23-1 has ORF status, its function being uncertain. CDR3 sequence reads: CASSQPWDSKFQNTEAFF. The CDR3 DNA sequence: TGCGCCAGCAGTCAACCCTGGGACTCCAAATTCCAGAACACTGAAGCTTTCTTT.